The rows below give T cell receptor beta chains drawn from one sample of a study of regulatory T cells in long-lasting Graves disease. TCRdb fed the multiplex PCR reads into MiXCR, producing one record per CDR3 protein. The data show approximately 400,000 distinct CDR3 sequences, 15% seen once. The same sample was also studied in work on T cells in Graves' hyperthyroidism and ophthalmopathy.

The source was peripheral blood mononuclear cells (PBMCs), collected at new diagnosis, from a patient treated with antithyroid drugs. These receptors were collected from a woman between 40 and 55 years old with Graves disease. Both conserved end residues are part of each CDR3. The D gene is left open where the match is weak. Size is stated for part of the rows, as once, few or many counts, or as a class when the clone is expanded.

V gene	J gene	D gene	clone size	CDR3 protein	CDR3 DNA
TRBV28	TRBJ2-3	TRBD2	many	CASSVLAGPNTQYF	TGTGCCAGCAGTGTCTTAGCGGGCCCGAATACGCAGTATTTT
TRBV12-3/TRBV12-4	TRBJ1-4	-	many	CASSDPASNEKLFF	TGTGCCAGCAGTGACCCTGCGTCCAATGAAAAACTGTTTTTT
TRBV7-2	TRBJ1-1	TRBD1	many	CASGTGLNTEAFF	TGTGCCAGCGGGACAGGCCTTAACACTGAAGCTTTCTTT
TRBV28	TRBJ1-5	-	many	CASSPSKSIRESNQPQHF	TGTGCCAGCAGTCCATCCAAATCGATCAGGGAAAGCAATCAGCCCCAGCATTTT
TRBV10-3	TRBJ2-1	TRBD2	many	CATEREGLNEQFF	TGTGCCACTGAGCGGGAGGGCCTCAATGAGCAGTTCTTC
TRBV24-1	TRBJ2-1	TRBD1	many	CATRATGSPYNEQFF	TGTGCCACCAGAGCGACAGGGTCCCCCTACAATGAGCAGTTCTTC
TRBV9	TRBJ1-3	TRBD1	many	CASSVGEGADGNTIYF	TGTGCCAGCAGCGTAGGGGAGGGGGCGGATGGAAACACCATATATTTT
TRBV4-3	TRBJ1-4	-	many	CASSQDRGTNEKLFF	TGCGCCAGCAGCCAAGATCGGGGTACTAATGAAAAACTGTTTTTT
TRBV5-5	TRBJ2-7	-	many	CASSPSLSSIYEQYF	TGTGCCAGCAGCCCATCCTTGAGCTCAATATACGAGCAGTACTTC
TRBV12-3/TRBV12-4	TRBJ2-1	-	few	CASSLRKGWGDHEQFF	TGTGCCAGCAGTCTCCGCAAAGGGTGGGGGGACCATGAGCAGTTCTTC
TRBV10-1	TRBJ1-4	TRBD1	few	CASSEGRQGREKLFF	TGCGCCAGCAGTGAAGGCCGACAGGGCCGTGAAAAACTGTTTTTT
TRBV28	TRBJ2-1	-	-	CASGADNEQFF	TGTGCCAGCGGAGCGGACAATGAGCAGTTCTTC
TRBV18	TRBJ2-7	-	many	CASSVTLTGHGGEQYF	TGTGCCAGCTCAGTCACTCTAACGGGACACGGAGGGGAGCAGTACTTC
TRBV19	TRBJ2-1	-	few	CASSARLTYNEQFF	TGTGCCAGTAGTGCTCGACTAACCTACAATGAGCAGTTCTTC
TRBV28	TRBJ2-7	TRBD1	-	CASSSPGGHEQYF	TGTGCCAGCAGTTCCCCAGGGGGCCACGAGCAGTACTTC
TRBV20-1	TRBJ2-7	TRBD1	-	CSAVRDRTFYEQYF	TGCAGTGCTGTCCGGGACAGGACCTTCTACGAGCAGTACTTC
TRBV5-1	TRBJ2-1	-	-	CASSLDRDVSCEQFF	TGCGCCAGCAGCTTGGACCGGGACGTCTCCTGCGAGCAGTTCTTC
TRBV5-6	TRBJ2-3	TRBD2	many	CASSLRTSGSTDTQYF	TGTGCCAGCAGCTTAAGGACTAGCGGGAGCACAGATACGCAGTATTTT
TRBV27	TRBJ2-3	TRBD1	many	CASSPKTGGPDTQYF	TGTGCCAGCAGTCCCAAGACAGGGGGCCCAGATACGCAGTATTTT
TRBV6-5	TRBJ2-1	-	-	CASSYSPRNEQFF	TGTGCCAGCAGTTACTCCCCACGGAATGAGCAGTTCTTC
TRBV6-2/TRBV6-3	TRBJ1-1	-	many	CASSLGGGRAFF	TGTGCCAGCAGCCTTGGTGGGGGGAGAGCTTTCTTT
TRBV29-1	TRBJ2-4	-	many	CSVEEGVIPEGAKNIQYF	TGCAGCGTTGAAGAGGGAGTTATACCGGAGGGAGCCAAAAACATTCAGTACTTC
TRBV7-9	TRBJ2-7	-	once	CAGSGSYEQYF	TGTGCCGGCAGCGGATCCTACGAGCAGTACTTC
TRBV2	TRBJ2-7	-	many	CASTGHTTPYEQYF	TGTGCCAGCACGGGCCATACCACCCCTTACGAGCAGTACTTC
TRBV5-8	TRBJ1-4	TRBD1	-	CASSPKGTGVGEKLFF	TGTGCCAGCAGCCCCAAGGGGACAGGGGTTGGTGAAAAACTGTTTTTT
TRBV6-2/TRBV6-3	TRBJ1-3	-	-	CASSELRGSGNTIYF	TGTGCCAGCAGTGAGTTGAGGGGCTCAGGAAACACCATATATTTT
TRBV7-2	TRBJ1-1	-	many	CASSSLVGVAEAFF	TGTGCCAGCAGCTCCCTTGTGGGGGTCGCTGAAGCTTTCTTT
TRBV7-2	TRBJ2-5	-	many	CASSLTPLGETQYF	TGTGCCAGCAGCTTAACTCCCTTAGGAGAGACCCAGTACTTC
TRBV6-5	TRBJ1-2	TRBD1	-	CASSYVDRGLFYGYTF	TGTGCCAGCAGTTACGTGGACAGGGGGCTCTTCTATGGCTACACCTTC
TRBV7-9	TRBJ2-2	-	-	CASSLRPPNAGELFF	TGTGCCAGCAGCTTACGGCCCCCCAATGCCGGGGAGCTGTTTTTT
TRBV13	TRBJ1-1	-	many	CASSLPTVNTEAFF	TGTGCCAGCAGCCTCCCCACAGTGAACACTGAAGCTTTCTTT
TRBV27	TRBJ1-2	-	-	CASSFMTGYGYTF	TGTGCCAGCAGTTTCATGACGGGCTATGGCTACACCTTC
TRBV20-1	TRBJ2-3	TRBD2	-	CSAKRASGSSWVSDTQYF	TGCAGTGCAAAACGGGCTAGCGGGAGTTCATGGGTTTCAGATACGCAGTATTTT
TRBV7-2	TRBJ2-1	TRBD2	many	CASSPRTSGRTQFF	TGTGCCAGCAGCCCCCGGACTAGCGGGAGAACGCAGTTCTTC
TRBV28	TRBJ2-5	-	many	CASSSVREETQYF	TGTGCCAGCAGTTCGGTCAGGGAGGAGACCCAGTACTTC
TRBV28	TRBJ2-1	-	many	CASSPPQAFEQFF	TGTGCCAGCAGCCCTCCACAAGCTTTTGAGCAGTTCTTC
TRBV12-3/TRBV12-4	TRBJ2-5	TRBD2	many	CASSLGGGGFQETQYF	TGTGCCAGCAGTTTAGGGGGCGGGGGGTTCCAGGAGACCCAGTACTTC
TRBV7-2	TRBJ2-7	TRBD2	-	CASSIGVTSGYEQYF	TGTGCCAGCAGCATAGGGGTGACTAGCGGCTACGAGCAGTACTTC
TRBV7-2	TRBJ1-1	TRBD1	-	CASSLEGQGLNTEAFF	TGTGCCAGCAGCTTAGAGGGACAGGGGTTGAACACTGAAGCTTTCTTT
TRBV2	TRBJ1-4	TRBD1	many	CASGDRVSNEKLFF	TGTGCCAGCGGGGACAGGGTATCTAATGAAAAACTGTTTTTT
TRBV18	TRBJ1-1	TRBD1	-	CASSPLDRALNTEAFF	TGTGCCAGCTCACCGCTCGACAGGGCTTTGAACACTGAAGCTTTCTTT
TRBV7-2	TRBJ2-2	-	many	CASSDYTGELFF	TGTGCCAGCAGCGACTACACCGGGGAGCTGTTTTTT
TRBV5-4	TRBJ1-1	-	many	CASSLARGNMNTEAFF	TGTGCCAGCAGCTTGGCCAGGGGCAATATGAACACTGAAGCTTTCTTT
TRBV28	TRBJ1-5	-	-	CASSLWVGGTQPQHF	TGTGCCAGCAGTTTATGGGTGGGGGGCACTCAGCCCCAGCATTTT
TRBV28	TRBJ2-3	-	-	CASSRPGSTDTQYF	TGTGCCAGCAGCCGCCCGGGAAGCACAGATACGCAGTATTTT
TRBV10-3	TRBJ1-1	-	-	CAISESETGSTEAFF	TGTGCCATCAGTGAATCTGAGACAGGATCGACTGAAGCTTTCTTT